This TCR beta chain was recorded in a study of Ad26.COV2.S vaccination and SARS-CoV-2 variants (dated by TCRdb to about 2021). Background on the whole study: Vaccine-arm donors were drawn from COV1001, a multicentre, randomized, double-blind, placebo-controlled phase I-IIa trial of Ad26.COV2.S in healthy adults. The specificity and breadth of SARS-CoV-2-reactive T cell receptors after Ad26.COV2.S vaccination were assessed by TCRbeta repertoire sequencing. Dosing of Ad26.COV2.S was intramuscular, at either 5x10^10 or 1x10^11 viral particles, delivered as one shot or as two shots spaced 56 days apart. Investigators remained blinded to trial group allocation during experiments and outcome assessment. Participants in the trial were split at random into five groups of five each, receiving low-dose or high-dose Ad26.COV2.S once or twice, or else placebo on both occasions. A total of approximately 32 samples were included in the TCR-sequenced set, comprising 19 Ad26.COV2.S vaccine recipients, 5 placebo recipients and 8 SARS-CoV-2 convalescent individuals.

Summary of the overall study and its limitations: Vaccine and placebo recipients had similar non-spike TCR breadth, a finding consistent with the vaccine containing only spike. The authors noted that the TCR breadth and depth analyses may have underestimated total T cell responses. After vaccination, spike-specific CD8+ and CD4+ T cell responses were reported to show substantial breadth. Ad26.COV2.S recipients had higher spike-specific TCR breadth than placebo recipients (P = 0.0014). The study was not powered for comparison of responses between vaccine doses or regimens.

TCRbeta CDR3 regions were sequenced with the immunoSEQ Assay. After extraction, genomic DNA underwent amplification by bias-controlled multiplex PCR, followed by high-throughput sequencing. The study's processing was this. Collapsing and filtering of sequences were performed to quantify the absolute abundance of each unique TCRbeta CDR3 region. Usable DNA was measured by amplifying reference genes present in all nucleated cells, and TCRbeta template counts were normalized to that usable DNA to estimate T cell fraction. Repertoire TCRs were annotated as SARS-CoV-2-specific by exact matching of V gene, CDR3 amino acid sequence and J gene to a known reactive TCR set. The reference SARS-CoV-2 TCR set was derived from MIRA and filtered for enrichment in COVID-19-positive ImmuneCODE repertoires, a step that removed public or cross-reactive TCRs. Using the MIRA antigens, annotated TCRs were further analysed by specific ORF or by position within an ORF. Depth was the summed frequency of annotated unique rearrangements, while breadth was defined as annotated unique rearrangements over total unique productive rearrangements. Two-sided Wilcoxon rank-sum tests were used to compare TCR breadth between groups. TCRdb obtained this table from immuneACCESS and retained in-frame rearrangements with V and J assigned. These tables miss some clones; where compared with another copy, unresolved V genes account for less than half of the shortfall, and the remainder is unexplained. V and J calls and clone size are given by that table; D and trimming were obtained from the DNA. Present in this sample are roughly 400,000 clones, about 90% of which were seen just once. The top ten hold less than 5.5% of the sample.

Worth noting for this clone: Its antigen target is currently unknown. There are no base qualities to consult, and no much larger clone falls within one base.

This sample's treatment or condition label indicates: 19 received Ad26.COV2.S at low or high dose, single or two shots; about 5 received placebo; per-sample allocation not given. For vaccine and placebo recipients, the sequenced repertoires came from samples collected on day 63 after the first injection. Between 29 July and 7 August 2020, Cohort 1b enrolled around 24 adults aged 18-55 years at one site in Boston, USA. As a vaccine, Ad26.COV2.S was a replication-incompetent adenovirus type 26 vector that expressed a prefusion-stabilized SARS-CoV-2 spike protein derived from the original Wuhan strain. V and J are trimmed by 0 bases and 0 bases, and the gene matches miss 8 bases of the junction. Reading the germline V gene (reference sequence) gives CDR1 MNHEY and CDR2 SMNVEV. The CDR3 runs 17 amino acids, cysteine and phenylalanine included. The DNA shown is the 51-base CDR3, in frame from base 1.

The sample was peripheral blood, taken in a trial of Ad26.COV2.S vaccine versus placebo. This TCR was recovered from a person aged 18-60 years who received the Ad26.COV2.S COVID-19 vaccine or a placebo. The rearrangement combines TRBV27 with TRBJ2-7, and 7 junctional nucleotides match TRBD1. The CDR3 has the sequence CASSLSGDRVDSYEQYF. At the DNA level, the sequence is TGTGCCAGCAGTTTATCGGGAGACAGGGTGGACTCCTACGAGCAGTACTTC.